This TCR beta chain emerged from a study of blood T cell repertoires in COVID-19. Across the whole study: Sites across the United States, Italy and Spain contributed samples from acute and convalescent COVID-19. PBMCs, B-cell-depleted T cells, or T cells provided the cDNA or gDNA that made up the material.

CDR3 size: 14 residues. Trimming took 6 bases from V and 2 from J; bases not matched to a gene: 5. Germline V CDR1 and CDR2: SGHRS, YFSETQ. In the authors' methods: Counts of nucleated cells, estimated from reference gene primer amplification, were obtained. This table comes from immunoSEQ multiplex PCR, and its TCRdb copy is limited to in-frame clones, with some not included. The V and J calls and clone size come from that table; D and trimming were worked out from the DNA. The sample lists around 200,000 clones; more than 75% were seen once. The sample taken for sequencing was peripheral blood. The chain joins TRBV5-1 to TRBJ2-3; 8 bases map to TRBD2. The origin of this receptor is a man aged 40-55 years with active or convalescent COVID-19. The CDR3: CASTVAGFTDTQYF. For the CDR3, the DNA is TGCGCCAGCACTGTAGCGGGGTTCACAGATACGCAGTATTTT.